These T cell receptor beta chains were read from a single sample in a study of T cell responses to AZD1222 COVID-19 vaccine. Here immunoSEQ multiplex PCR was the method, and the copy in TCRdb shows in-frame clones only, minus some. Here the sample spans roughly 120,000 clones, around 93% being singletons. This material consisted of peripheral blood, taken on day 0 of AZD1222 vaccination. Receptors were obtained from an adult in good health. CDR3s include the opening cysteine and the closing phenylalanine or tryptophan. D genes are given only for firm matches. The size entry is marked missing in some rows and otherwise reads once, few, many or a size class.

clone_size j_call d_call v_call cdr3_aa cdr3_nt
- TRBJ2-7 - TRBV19 CASSPGPNLYEQYF TGTGCCAGTAGTCCCGGACCCAATCTCTACGAGCAGTACTTC
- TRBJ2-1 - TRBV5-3 CARRLVGSSYNEQFF TGTGCCAGAAGGCTTGTGGGCAGTTCCTACAATGAGCAGTTCTTC
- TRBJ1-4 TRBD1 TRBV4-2 CASSQDIGQGIGEKLFF TGTGCCAGCAGCCAAGACATCGGACAGGGGATTGGTGAAAAACTGTTTTTT
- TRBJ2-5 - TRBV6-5 CASGQGETQYF TGTGCCAGCGGGCAGGGCGAGACCCAGTACTTC
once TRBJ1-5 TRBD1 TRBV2 CASERAGGYSNQPQHF TGTGCCAGCGAGAGGGCAGGGGGCTATAGCAATCAGCCCCAGCATTTT
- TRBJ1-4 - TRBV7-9 CASSFAGAGGKLFF TGTGCCAGCAGCTTCGCGGGGGCGGGCGGGAAACTGTTTTTT
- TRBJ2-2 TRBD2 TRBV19 CASRMRGLAGGAGELFF TGTGCCAGTAGGATGAGGGGACTAGCGGGAGGGGCCGGGGAGCTGTTTTTT
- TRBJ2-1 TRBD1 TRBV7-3 CASSSRDSSYNEQFF TGTGCCAGCAGCTCCCGGGACAGCTCCTACAATGAGCAGTTCTTC
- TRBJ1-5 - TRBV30 CAWGRINQPQHF TGTGCCTGGGGACGGATCAATCAGCCCCAGCATTTT
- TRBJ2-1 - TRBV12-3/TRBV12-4 CASSRDYDEQFF TGTGCCAGCAGCCGAGACTATGACGAGCAGTTCTTC
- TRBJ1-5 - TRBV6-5 CASSYRFPSNQPQHF TGTGCCAGCAGTTACAGGTTTCCTAGCAATCAGCCCCAGCATTTT
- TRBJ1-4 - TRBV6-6 CASGGAGNEKLFF TGTGCCAGCGGGGGGGCAGGTAATGAAAAACTGTTTTTT
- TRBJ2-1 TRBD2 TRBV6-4 CASSWRGGRDEQFF TGTGCCAGCAGTTGGCGGGGGGGCCGGGATGAGCAGTTCTTC
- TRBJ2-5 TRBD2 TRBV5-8 CASSPPRGSGGARGTQYF TGTGCCAGCAGCCCCCCGCGGGGTAGCGGGGGGGCCCGAGGGACCCAGTACTTC
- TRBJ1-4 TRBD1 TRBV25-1 CASRGDRGNEKLFF TGTGCCAGCAGAGGGGACAGGGGTAATGAAAAACTGTTTTTT
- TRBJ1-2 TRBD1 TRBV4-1 CASSLFGTANYGYTF TGCGCCAGCAGCCTCTTCGGGACAGCTAACTATGGCTACACCTTC
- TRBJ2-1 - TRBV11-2 CASSLTGSSRYNEQFF TGTGCCAGCAGCTTGACGGGGTCTAGCCGATACAATGAGCAGTTCTTC
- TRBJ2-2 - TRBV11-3 CASSLEWGAANTGELFF TGTGCCAGCAGCTTAGAGTGGGGGGCAGCGAACACCGGGGAGCTGTTTTTT
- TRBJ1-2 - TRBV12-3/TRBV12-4 CATTGSKGGGYTF TGTGCTACAACAGGGTCAAAAGGGGGTGGCTACACCTTC
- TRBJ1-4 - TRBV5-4 CASSSGAGATNEKLFF TGTGCCAGCAGCTCGGGAGCCGGGGCAACTAATGAAAAACTGTTTTTT
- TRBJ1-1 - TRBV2 CASSDLMMNTEAFF TGTGCCAGCAGTGATTTGATGATGAACACTGAAGCTTTCTTT
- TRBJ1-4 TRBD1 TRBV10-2 CASSEPGQGNEKLFF TGCGCCAGCAGTGAGCCGGGACAGGGTAATGAAAAACTGTTTTTT
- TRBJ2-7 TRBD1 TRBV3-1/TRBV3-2 CASSQDLEGAGTYEQYF TGTGCCAGCAGCCAAGATTTAGAGGGGGCTGGGACCTACGAGCAGTACTTC
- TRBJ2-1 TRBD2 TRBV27 CASTTLRGLAGGNEQFF TGTGCCAGCACCACACTGAGAGGACTAGCGGGAGGTAATGAGCAGTTCTTC
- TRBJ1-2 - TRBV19 CASSTWFGRANYGYTF TGTGCCAGTAGTACATGGTTTGGGAGAGCTAACTATGGCTACACCTTC
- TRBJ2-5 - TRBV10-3 CAISEEQTQYF TGTGCCATCAGTGAGGAACAGACCCAGTACTTC
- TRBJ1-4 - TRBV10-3 CAIGRLAYEKLFF TGTGCCATCGGAAGGCTGGCTTATGAAAAACTGTTTTTT